The 28 T cell receptor beta chains in this list originate from one sample, sequenced in a study of cytomegalovirus exposure and HLA in healthy donors. The PCR ran on 60 Vbeta and 13 Jbeta primers. The repertoire was sequenced with immunoSEQ multiplex PCR; TCRdb's copy has only in-frame clones and lacks some. Altogether 130,000 to 150,000 clones are present, roughly 80% being singletons, with the ten largest covering around 7%. The material sequenced was PBMCs. These TCRs come from a middle-aged woman in good health and CMV-seropositive.

This chain links TRBV6-5 with TRBJ1-6; D uncertain. Germline CDR1 and CDR2: MNHEY and SVGAGI. V gave up 2 bases and J gave up 8 bases, with 4 bases separating them. The CDR3 covers 12 residues. The chain's CDR3 is CASSYRHSPLHF. The CDR3 DNA follows: TGTGCCAGCAGTTACCGTCATTCACCCCTCCACTTT.

The rearrangement links TRBV9 to TRBJ2-7; tentative D call: TRBD1 (6 bases). The germline gives CDR1 SGDLS, CDR2 YYNGEE. The CDR3 is 15 residues long. The germline V and J ends were trimmed by 3 bases and 3 bases, with 16 bases remaining between them. This CDR3 reads CASSALGLGGYEQYF. The CDR3 DNA sequence: TGTGCCAGCAGCGCCTTGGGGTTAGGGGGCTACGAGCAGTACTTC.

The table lists this clone with a few counts. The chain carries TRBV11-2 and TRBJ1-2, with 7 nucleotides matching TRBD1. Germline V gene data show CDR1 as SGHAT and CDR2 as FQNNGV. Losses at the gene ends were 4 bases for V and 4 bases for J; bases not matched to a gene: 3. The CDR3 length is 13 residues. CDR3 in amino acids: CASSSGTVYGYTF. In nucleotides, the CDR3 is TGTGCCAGCAGCTCCGGGACAGTCTATGGCTACACCTTC.

The chain couples TRBV2 to TRBJ2-3; 9 positions agree with TRBD2. CDR1 and CDR2 (germline): SNHLY, FYNNEI. Trimming at V came to 6 bases and at J to 0 bases, leaving 7 bases not matched to a gene. CDR3 length equals 16 residues. As DNA, the CDR3 is TGTGCCAGCAGATCAAGCGGGGGGTTGAGCACAGATACGCAGTATTTT. Its protein product is CASRSSGGLSTDTQYF.

V usage is TRBV5-6 and J usage is TRBJ1-2; D unclear. CDR1 and CDR2 (germline): SGHDT, YYEEEE. V was clipped by 2 bases and J by 8 bases, with 13 bases between them. The CDR3 contains 13 residues. The CDR3 loop reads CASSLRGLGGYTF. The CDR3 DNA follows: TGTGCCAGCAGCTTACGGGGTTTAGGAGGCTACACCTTC.

This clone was seen a single time. The J gene is TRBJ2-1, the V gene TRBV14; no definite D call. The V gene lost 0 bases and the J gene lost 9 bases, with 12 bases spanning the gap. The CDR3 consists of 14 residues. Germline V gene sequence: CDR1 SGHDN, CDR2 FVKESK. CDR3 region: CASSQDSGVGEQFF. The CDR3 nucleotides read TGTGCCAGCAGCCAAGACTCAGGCGTAGGTGAGCAGTTCTTC.

The rearrangement links TRBV5-4 to TRBJ2-6, with TRBD1 identical over 8 bases. J was trimmed by 4 bases and V by 4 bases; bases with no gene match: 10. The CDR3 is 17 amino acids. The germline CDR1 and CDR2 sequences are SGHNT and YYREEE (reference sequence). The CDR3, as DNA: TGTGCCAGCAGCCCCGAATCCAGGGGGCGGGGGGCCAACGTCCTGACTTTC. Its protein is CASSPESRGRGANVLTF.

The chain has TRBV6-6 and TRBJ1-2; 10 positions match TRBD1. V was clipped by 6 bases and J by 7 bases; unmatched bases: 11. Germline lookup yields CDR1 MNHNY and CDR2 SVGAGI (reference sequence). This CDR3 has 15 residues. Written as DNA, the CDR3 is TGTGCCAGCAGCAATGACAGGGGGCTGGGGGGTGGCTACACCTTC. Protein product: CASSNDRGLGGGYTF.

The V call is TRBV10-3, the J call TRBJ2-7; D ambiguous. CDR3 length: 14 residues. Trimming took 0 bases from V and 3 from J, leaving 9 bases between them. Germline CDR1 reads ENHRY; CDR2 reads SYGVKD. CDR3 nucleotide sequence: TGTGCCATCAGTGAGTCTGGGCAAGACTACGAGCAGTACTTC. As protein: CAISESGQDYEQYF.

The rearrangement joins TRBV5-6 to TRBJ1-2; D is possibly TRBD1 (5 bases). The CDR3 consists of 14 residues. Germline V gene data show CDR1 as SGHDT and CDR2 as YYEEEE. Trimming removed 0 bases from V and 4 bases from J, with 10 bases in between. CDR3 residues: CASSLEGWGYGYTF. The CDR3 nucleotides read TGTGCCAGCAGCTTGGAGGGGTGGGGCTATGGCTACACCTTC. Full variable domain (rest looked up from reference TRBV5-6 and TRBJ1-2): DAGVTQSPTHLIKTRGQQVTLRCSPKSGHDTVSWYQQALGQGPQFIFQYYEEEERQRGNFPDRFSGHQFPNYSSELNVNALLLGDSALYLCASSLEGWGYGYTFGSGTRLTVV.

CDR3 amino acids: CASTFQGSTEAFF. The CDR3 nucleotides read TGTGCCAGTACCTTTCAGGGGAGCACTGAAGCTTTCTTT. J is TRBJ1-1 and V is TRBV19; possible D gene TRBD1, 6 bases. The CDR3 runs 13 residues. Germline CDR1 and CDR2: LNHDA and SQIVND (reference sequence). V shed 7 bases and J shed 4 bases, with 13 bases lying between them.

The CDR3 loop reads CASSQLIRDRGQSGELFF. DNA of the CDR3: TGTGCCAGCAGCCAACTTATCCGGGACAGGGGGCAGAGCGGGGAGCTGTTTTTT. The rearrangement uses TRBV14 and TRBJ2-2, with TRBD1 identical over 12 bases. This CDR3 spans 18 amino acids. V lost 2 bases, J lost 7 bases, and 11 bases stayed unmatched. The germline V gene has CDR1 SGHDN and CDR2 FVKESK.

The gene calls are TRBV15 and TRBJ2-7; TRBD2 might be the D (6 bases). Per germline, CDR1 LNHNV and CDR2 YYDKDF (reference sequence). The V and J ends lost 5 bases and 5 bases respectively, with 19 bases between them. The CDR3 has 15 amino acids. CDR3 loop: CATSLEEPREDEQYF. The CDR3 nucleotides are TGTGCCACCAGCCTGGAAGAACCCAGGGAGGACGAGCAGTACTTC.

The genes are TRBV5-4 and TRBJ2-7; 7 bases map to TRBD1. The CDR3 has 15 residues. The germline CDR1 and CDR2 sequences are SGHNT and YYREEE (reference sequence). The V and J ends lost 4 bases and 5 bases, in that order; junction bases with no gene match: 12. The CDR3 nucleotides are TGTGCCAGCAGCGAAACCCCGACAGGGAGAAACGAGCAGTACTTC. Translating it yields CASSETPTGRNEQYF.

The rearrangement links TRBV6-1 to TRBJ2-3; weak D call: TRBD2 (7 bases). Germline CDR1 and CDR2: MNHNS and SASEGT. V lost 1 base and J 1 base, leaving 12 bases between the germline ends. The CDR3 consists of 16 residues. CDR3 coding DNA: TGTGCCAGCAGTGAAGGCCGGGGGGCTGGCACAGATACGCAGTATTTT. As protein: CASSEGRGAGTDTQYF.

The chain is built from TRBV2 and TRBJ1-4, with D perhaps matching TRBD1 (6 bases). Looked up from germline, CDR1 is SNHLY and CDR2 is FYNNEI. The length of the CDR3 is 14 residues. V was trimmed by 5 bases and J by 4 bases, leaving 11 bases between them. The CDR3 bases are TGTGCCAGCAGTATCGCAGGGGTTAATGAAAAACTGTTTTTT. Its translation is CASSIAGVNEKLFF.

Here the CDR3 DNA reads TGTGCCACCAGCAGATCCGGGGGCTACACCTTC. This translates into CATSRSGGYTF. The J gene is TRBJ1-2, the V gene TRBV15; D call uncertain. The CDR3 has 11 amino acids. V lost 2 bases and J 8 bases, leaving 6 bases between the germline ends. Germline CDR1 is LNHNV and CDR2 is YYDKDF (reference sequence).

The chain combines TRBV28 with TRBJ1-1; perhaps TRBD1 as D (6 bases). V was clipped by 5 bases and J by 1 base, with 14 bases between them. This CDR3 spans 15 amino acids. CDR1 is MDHEN, CDR2 SYDVKM, per germline. The CDR3 reads CASSPPTGRNTEAFF. DNA for the CDR3: TGTGCCAGCAGTCCCCCGACAGGCCGGAACACTGAAGCTTTCTTT.

V is TRBV5-4 and J is TRBJ2-1, with 8 bases that match TRBD1. The length of the CDR3 is 15 residues. Germline values: CDR1 SGHNT, CDR2 YYREEE (reference sequence). V lost 4 bases, J lost 9 bases, and 12 bases stayed unmatched. The CDR3 loop is CASSRRQGIIGEQFF. CDR3 sequence (DNA): TGTGCCAGCAGCCGGCGACAGGGGATAATTGGTGAGCAGTTCTTC.

The rearrangement joins TRBV23-1 to TRBJ1-6; D uncertain. TRBV23-1 is an ORF for which the function is uncertain. The ends were cut back, 1 base at V and 6 bases at J, with 4 bases in the middle. This CDR3 region has 13 residues. The CDR3 sequence: CASSQFRNSPLHF. In nucleotides, the CDR3 is TGCGCCAGCAGTCAATTTCGTAATTCACCCCTCCACTTT.

The chain carries TRBV18 and TRBJ1-3; D unresolved. In germline, CDR1 is KGHSH, CDR2 LQKENI. Trimming removed 0 bases from V and 4 bases from J, with 4 bases in between. CDR3 length equals 13 residues. The CDR3 DNA follows: TGTGCCAGCTCACCACCGACAGGAAACACCATATATTTT. It is translated as CASSPPTGNTIYF.

This sequence joins TRBV6-1 and TRBJ2-5; D perhaps matches TRBD2 (7 bases). V lost 2 bases, J lost 4 bases, and 17 bases lay in between. Per germline, CDR1 MNHNS and CDR2 SASEGT. The CDR3 totals 16 residues. The CDR3 is CASSEWDDGGRETQYF. The CDR3 DNA reads TGTGCCAGCAGTGAATGGGACGACGGGGGGCGAGAGACCCAGTACTTC.

The table lists this clone with a few counts. The V gene is TRBV5-6, the J gene TRBJ1-1; D may be TRBD1 (6 bases). The CDR3 totals 11 residues. The germline V and J ends were trimmed by 4 bases and 8 bases, with 9 bases remaining between them. CDR1 and CDR2 (germline): SGHDT, YYEEEE. CDR3 DNA sequence: TGTGCCAGCAGCGTGACAGGAGAAGCTTTCTTT. Its protein is CASSVTGEAFF.

The chain carries TRBV10-3 and TRBJ1-2; D gene ambiguous. Trimming took off 0 bases at V and 7 bases at J, with 12 bases between the two ends. Germline loops: CDR1 ENHRY, CDR2 SYGVKD. This CDR3 is built from 14 residues. The CDR3: CAISESGSKLGYTF. The CDR3, as DNA: TGTGCCATCAGTGAGTCGGGCTCTAAACTTGGCTACACCTTC.

V gene TRBV9 combines with J gene TRBJ2-7; TRBD2 matches at 8 bases. The germline V gene has CDR1 SGDLS and CDR2 YYNGEE. The CDR3 runs to 14 residues. V lost 1 base to trimming and J lost 6 bases; unmatched junction nucleotides: 6. In DNA form, the CDR3 reads TGTGCCAGCAGCGTAAATCCGGGGGGGCCCGAGCAGTACTTC. It yields the protein CASSVNPGGPEQYF.

The chain employs TRBV7-9 and TRBJ2-4, with D unclear. CDR3 length: 13 amino acids. The V end lost 4 bases, the J end lost 3 bases, and 7 bases lay between the germline ends. Germline V gene lookup returns CDR1 SEHNR and CDR2 FQNEAQ (reference sequence). The CDR3 DNA is TGTGCCAGCAGCTCCCCGGGCAAAAACATTCAGTACTTC. It yields the protein CASSSPGKNIQYF.

The chain couples TRBV7-9 to TRBJ2-5, with D possibly TRBD1 on 7 matching bases. The V gene's germline CDR1 is SEHNR and CDR2 FQNEAQ (reference sequence). With 6 bases removed from V and 5 bases from J, the gap between germline ends came to 16 bases. CDR3 length: 14 residues. For the CDR3, the DNA is TGTGCCAGCAGACTACAGGGGACTGGGGAGACCCAGTACTTC. Encoded protein: CASRLQGTGETQYF.

The chain couples TRBV28 to TRBJ2-3, with 7 bases identical to TRBD2. J lost 3 bases, V lost 8 bases, and 8 bases had no gene match. Germline assignment: CDR1 MDHEN and CDR2 SYDVKM. The CDR3 has 14 residues. CDR3 sequence reads: CASSSGVITDTQYF. The CDR3 DNA is TGTGCCAGCTCGAGCGGGGTGATAACAGATACGCAGTATTTT. The variable domain in full, completed from reference TRBV28 and TRBJ2-3, reads DVKVTQSSRYLVKRTGEKVFLECVQDMDHENMFWYRQDPGLGLRLIYFSYDVKMKEKGDIPEGYSVSREKKERFSLILESASTNQTSMYLCASSSGVITDTQYFGPGTRLTVL.